The 6 T cell receptor beta chains presented below share a single source sample, sequenced in a study of early T cells in non-severe SARS-CoV-2 infection. TCRdb called the 5' RACE reads again in MiXCR, with one record for every CDR3 protein. The sample includes around 83,000 distinct CDR3 sequences, over 9.5% of them seen just once. The material sequenced was whole blood, taken at baseline. The receptors originated from an adult who was a healthcare worker with PCR-confirmed SARS-CoV-2 infection or an uninfected control (not recorded which).

This clonotype was counted a few times. The chain employs TRBV20-1 and TRBJ2-4, with D unresolved. Looked up from germline, CDR1 is DFQATT and CDR2 is SNEGSKA (reference sequence). The CDR3 consists of 11 residues. The CDR3 spells CNLRSGNIQYF. CDR3 coding DNA: TGCAACCTAAGGTCTGGAAACATTCAGTACTTC.

This clonotype has only a few counts. The gene calls are TRBV9 and TRBJ2-7; D possibly corresponds to TRBD2 (5 bases). Germline V CDR1 and CDR2: SGDLS, YYNGEE. This CDR3 has 15 amino acids. Trimming removed 0 bases from V and 5 bases from J, with 15 bases in between. The DNA of the CDR3 is TGTGCCAGCAGCGTAGCGGTGGGAGTGAACCACGAGCAGTACTTC. Translation: CASSVAVGVNHEQYF.

The chain is built from TRBV27 and TRBJ2-7; no reliable D call. V was shortened by 5 bases and J by 2 bases, with 10 bases between the two germline ends. The germline gives CDR1 MNHEY, CDR2 SMNVEV (reference sequence). The CDR3 spans 13 residues. The CDR3 is CASSSHGTYEQYF. The CDR3, as DNA: TGTGCCAGCAGTAGTCACGGAACCTACGAGCAGTACTTC.

The V call is TRBV28, the J call TRBJ2-2; 7 nucleotides line up with TRBD1. Germline V gene lookup returns CDR1 MDHEN and CDR2 SYDVKM. V was pared by 6 bases and J by 1 base, with 5 bases of the junction left unmatched. The CDR3 is 15 amino acids. The CDR3 coding sequence is TGTGCCAGCAGCACCGGGACAGTGAACACCGGGGAGCTGTTTTTT. It codes for CASSTGTVNTGELFF.

This clonotype has only a few counts. J is TRBJ2-3 and V is TRBV30, with a tentative D call TRBD1 (6 bases). CDR1 GTSNPN and CDR2 SVGIG come from the germline V gene (reference sequence). There are 12 residues in the CDR3. V was cut by 5 bases and J by 6 bases, with 12 bases left in between. For the CDR3, the DNA is TGTGCCTGGGCCGACAGGCGGGATACGCAGTATTTT. It specifies CAWADRRDTQYF.

Many counts were recorded for this clonotype. The chain has TRBV7-9 and TRBJ2-4, with 9 nucleotides matching TRBD1. The junction had 4 bases not matched to a gene; V was cut back by 3 bases and J by 7 bases. This CDR3 spans 14 amino acids. Germline V gene sequence: CDR1 SEHNR, CDR2 FQNEAQ (reference sequence). CDR3 sequence reads: CASSFGQGRNIQYF. DNA of the CDR3: TGTGCCAGCAGCTTCGGACAGGGGCGGAACATTCAGTACTTC.